The rows below give T cell receptor beta chains drawn from one sample of a study of CXCR3-negative and CXCR3-positive naive CD8 T cells. TCRdb reprocessed the 5' RACE reads and stores each CDR3 protein as one record, lacking DNA. Its table records 150,000 or so distinct CDR3 sequences. The sequencing sample was made of naive CXCR3+ CD8+ T cells from blood. These receptors originate from a human donor in good health. Some clones in this sample may be carry-over from other donors' samples. Both conserved end residues are part of each CDR3.

V gene: TRBV10-3; J gene: TRBJ2-7; CDR3 protein: CAISRPGTGGGYEQYF
V gene: TRBV28; J gene: TRBJ2-7; CDR3 protein: CASSLRGTLSYEQYF
V gene: TRBV4-1; J gene: TRBJ2-7; CDR3 protein: CASSQFRGGLYEQYF
V gene: TRBV15; J gene: TRBJ2-7; CDR3 protein: CATSREGGYEQYF
V gene: TRBV12-3/TRBV12-4; J gene: TRBJ2-1; CDR3 protein: CASSLSSGQTDNEQFF
V gene: TRBV9; J gene: TRBJ2-1; CDR3 protein: CASSVKGGGGNEQFF
V gene: TRBV28; J gene: TRBJ1-2; CDR3 protein: CASTRVVFGQGSSYGYTF
V gene: TRBV4-1; J gene: TRBJ2-1; CDR3 protein: CASSQVYGAAAYNEQFF
V gene: TRBV4-1; J gene: TRBJ2-1; CDR3 protein: CASSLDKLAYEQFF
V gene: TRBV11-2; J gene: TRBJ2-4; CDR3 protein: CASSLARGRDIQYF
V gene: TRBV27; J gene: TRBJ1-1; CDR3 protein: CASSLFASGTEAFF
V gene: TRBV6-6; J gene: TRBJ2-3; CDR3 protein: CASSYSSHGTDTQYF
V gene: TRBV18; J gene: TRBJ2-1; CDR3 protein: CASSPQSGRPYNEQFF
V gene: TRBV29-1; J gene: TRBJ1-5; CDR3 protein: CSVQDLYNQPQHF
V gene: TRBV2; J gene: TRBJ1-2; CDR3 protein: CASGTRAETNYGYTF
V gene: TRBV29-1; J gene: TRBJ1-2; CDR3 protein: CSVEDLANYSYTF
V gene: TRBV25-1; J gene: TRBJ2-7; CDR3 protein: CASSTWKLTGGYEQYF
V gene: TRBV7-9; J gene: TRBJ2-5; CDR3 protein: CASSIRTGIEETQYF
V gene: TRBV29-1; J gene: TRBJ2-7; CDR3 protein: CSVGQLGYEQYF
V gene: TRBV7-9; J gene: TRBJ2-1; CDR3 protein: CASSLAAAGNEQFF
V gene: TRBV10-3; J gene: TRBJ2-3; CDR3 protein: CAIRAEGDTQYF
V gene: TRBV4-1; J gene: TRBJ1-2; CDR3 protein: CASSREGTGGQGLSGYTF
V gene: TRBV28; J gene: TRBJ1-1; CDR3 protein: CASSNWDTEAFF
V gene: TRBV6-5; J gene: TRBJ1-2; CDR3 protein: CASSYSNAGEGYTF